The 32 T cell receptor beta chains given below trace back to one sample, sequenced in a study of cytomegalovirus exposure and HLA in healthy donors. Sequencing used immunoSEQ multiplex PCR; TCRdb keeps in-frame clones, though not all of them. The data contain about 270,000 clones, 70% to 90% of them singletons. Sequences were obtained from PBMCs. These receptor sequences come from a woman between 18 and 29 years old in good health and CMV-seronegative.

V gene TRBV5-1 combines with J gene TRBJ2-3, with 12 bases aligning to TRBD2. The CDR3 loop spans 15 amino acids. CDR1 SGHRS and CDR2 YFSETQ come from the germline V gene. Losses at the gene ends were 3 bases for V and 5 bases for J; bases not matched to a gene: 4. CDR3 region: CASSSTSGRRDTQYF. CDR3 nucleotide sequence: TGCGCCAGCAGCTCAACTAGCGGGAGGCGAGATACGCAGTATTTT.

The rearrangement uses TRBV9 and TRBJ1-2; unclear D gene. V was pared by 4 bases and J by 1 base, with 5 bases between. This CDR3 is 12 amino acids long. Germline V gene lookup returns CDR1 SGDLS and CDR2 YYNGEE. For the CDR3, the DNA is TGTGCCAGCAGCCACAATAACTATGGCTACACCTTC. It specifies CASSHNNYGYTF.

V gene TRBV5-1 combines with J gene TRBJ2-7, with TRBD1 identical over 10 bases. The CDR3 sequence is 19 residues long. Trimming removed 6 bases from V and 4 bases from J; junction bases left unmatched: 22. Germline CDR1 reads SGHRS; CDR2 reads YFSETQ. The CDR3 nucleotides read TGCGCCAGCACCGGTCGGGACAGGGGACACGCGGTCTCACGGTACGAGCAGTACTTC. Translation gives CASTGRDRGHAVSRYEQYF.

The chain couples TRBV25-1 to TRBJ2-1; TRBD2 agrees at 10 bases. The CDR3 is made up of 17 amino acids. V trimming: 3 bases; J trimming: 6 bases; junction bases outside the gene matches: 11. Germline V gives CDR1 MGHDK, CDR2 SYGVNS. The CDR3 DNA follows: TGTGCCAGCAGTGACCCTGAACGAGCGGGAGGGATCAATGAGCAGTTCTTC. This encodes CASSDPERAGGINEQFF.

The J gene is TRBJ1-2, the V gene TRBV10-1, with 11 bases fitting TRBD1. V was pared by 3 bases and J by 8 bases, with 5 bases of the junction left unmatched. This CDR3 is 14 amino acids long. Germline CDR1 WNHNN, CDR2 SYGVQD (reference sequence). The CDR3 region has the DNA TGCGCCAGCAGTGATGGACAGGGGGCGGGAGGCTACACCTTC. It encodes CASSDGQGAGGYTF.

This clone was observed a single time. The gene calls are TRBV28 and TRBJ2-7; possibly TRBD2 for D (6 bases). CDR3 size: 16 residues. The germline V and J ends were trimmed by 4 bases and 2 bases, with 18 bases remaining between them. Germline V lookup: CDR1 MDHEN, CDR2 SYDVKM. CDR3 DNA: TGTGCCAGCAGTTCCTCCGAGGCGGGACCGACCTACGAGCAGTACTTC. Translated: CASSSSEAGPTYEQYF.

This chain links TRBV5-4 with TRBJ2-5; D might be TRBD2 (7 bases). V gave up 0 bases and J gave up 5 bases, with 14 bases separating them. This CDR3 is 15 amino acids long. Germline assignment: CDR1 SGHNT and CDR2 YYREEE (reference sequence). The DNA for the CDR3 is TGTGCCAGCAGCTTGGGTGGGGGGGCCGCGGAGACCCAGTACTTC. Its protein is CASSLGGGAAETQYF.

On this clone itself: This same CDR3 is encoded by further DNA sequences in the sample. The V gene is TRBV30, the J gene TRBJ1-1, with a possible D match to TRBD1 (5 bases). V lost 0 bases and J lost 4, with 6 bases in between. Per germline, CDR1 GTSNPN and CDR2 SVGIG (reference sequence). CDR3 length: 12 residues. Here the CDR3 reads CAWSVQATEAFF. For the CDR3, the DNA is TGTGCCTGGAGTGTACAGGCCACTGAAGCTTTCTTT.

The V and J genes are TRBV11-2 and TRBJ2-1, with TRBD1 matching 8 bases. With V trimmed by 9 bases and J by 1 base, 8 bases remained unmatched. CDR1 is SGHAT and CDR2 is FQNNGV in the germline V gene. The CDR3 extends over 15 amino acids. CDR3 residues: CASFTGGGSYNEQFF. CDR3 bases: TGTGCCAGTTTCACAGGGGGTGGGTCCTACAATGAGCAGTTCTTC.

This sequence joins TRBV30 and TRBJ1-5; D is undetermined. V was clipped by 0 bases and J by 0 bases, with 6 bases between them. This CDR3 has 14 amino acids. CDR1 and CDR2 from the germline V gene are GTSNPN and SVGIG (reference sequence). CDR3 amino acids: CAWSVAYSNQPQHF. As DNA, the CDR3 is TGTGCCTGGAGTGTAGCGTATAGCAATCAGCCCCAGCATTTT. Variable domain in full (rest from reference TRBV30 and TRBJ1-5): SQTIHQWPATLVQPVGSPLSLECTVEGTSNPNLYWYRQAAGRGLQLLFYSVGIGQISSEVPQNLSASRPQDRQFILSSKKLLLSDSGFYLCAWSVAYSNQPQHFGDGTRLSIL.

This clone was detected only a few times. The chain links TRBV7-2 to TRBJ2-7; 8 bases fit TRBD2. The CDR3 is 15 amino acids. Unmatched junction bases numbered 10, after V lost 5 bases and J lost 4 bases. CDR1 is SGHTA and CDR2 is FQGNSA in the germline V gene. The CDR3 DNA reads TGTGCCAGCAGCCCGTCCGGACGGGGGGGGTACGAGCAGTACTTC. Translated, it gives CASSPSGRGGYEQYF.

Only a few counts were recorded for this clone. This sequence joins TRBV11-2 and TRBJ1-2, with 7 bases fitting TRBD1. The CDR3 totals 17 residues. The V segment lost 1 base and the J segment 6 bases; nucleotides outside the gene matches: 14. The V gene's germline CDR1 is SGHAT and CDR2 FQNNGV. The CDR3 reads CASSLGVVGNTGDGYTF. The CDR3 DNA reads as TGTGCCAGCAGCTTAGGTGTGGTGGGGAATACAGGGGATGGCTACACCTTC.

V and J are TRBV7-2 and TRBJ2-7, with TRBD1 matching over 7 bases. The CDR3 is made up of 15 amino acids. Germline V gene lookup returns CDR1 SGHTA and CDR2 FQGNSA. J lost 6 bases, V lost 5 bases, and 13 bases had no gene match. CDR3 protein: CASSNKGAGRGEQYF. Here the CDR3 DNA reads TGTGCCAGCAGCAATAAGGGGGCAGGGCGAGGCGAGCAGTACTTC.

V is TRBV28 and J is TRBJ2-7; D is uncertain. V shed 2 bases and J shed 3 bases, with 8 bases lying between them. The CDR3 runs 13 residues. Germline V gene data show CDR1 as MDHEN and CDR2 as SYDVKM. CDR3 region: CASSLPSVYEQYF. The CDR3 coding sequence is TGTGCCAGCAGTTTACCCAGTGTCTACGAGCAGTACTTC.

This clone was recorded only once. The chain combines TRBV9 with TRBJ2-5; 10 bases line up with TRBD2. CDR3 length equals 16 residues. Germline CDR1 is SGDLS and CDR2 is YYNGEE. Unmatched junction bases numbered 12, after V lost 7 bases and J lost 3 bases. CDR3 sequence: CASSSPKGTSEETQYF. DNA for the CDR3: TGTGCCAGCTCTTCCCCCAAAGGGACTAGCGAAGAGACCCAGTACTTC. The full variable domain, with the rest looked up from reference TRBV9 and TRBJ2-5, is DSGVTQTPKHLITATGQRVTLRCSPRSGDLSVYWYQQSLDQGLQFLIQYYNGEERAKGNILERFSAQQFPDLHSELNLSSLELGDSALYFCASSSPKGTSEETQYFGPGTRLLVL.

This clone is a singleton in its sample. This chain joins TRBV5-4 and TRBJ1-1, with D perhaps TRBD1 (5 bases). The CDR3 has 15 amino acids. V lost 0 bases to trimming and J lost 4 bases, with 13 bases between them. Germline V CDR1 and CDR2: SGHNT, YYREEE (reference sequence). In DNA, the CDR3 is TGTGCCAGCAGCTTGGCAGCGGGGGTGGGCACTGAAGCTTTCTTT. Protein product: CASSLAAGVGTEAFF.

The rearrangement links TRBV6-6 to TRBJ1-5; D not certain. CDR1 is MNHNY, CDR2 SVGAGI, per germline (reference sequence). With 6 bases removed from V and 0 bases from J, the gap between germline ends came to 9 bases. The CDR3 is made up of 14 amino acids. Here the CDR3 DNA reads TGTGCCAGCAGGACTATTCATAGCAATCAGCCCCAGCATTTT. Protein: CASRTIHSNQPQHF.

V gene TRBV12-5 combines with J gene TRBJ1-4; no clear D. Trimming removed 8 bases at V and 0 bases at J, with 19 bases between. Germline V CDR1 and CDR2: LGHNT, FRNRAP. This CDR3 region has 17 residues. The CDR3 DNA reads as TGTGCTAGTCCTAAAACGGGAACCGTTGCAACTAATGAAAAACTGTTTTTT. Amino acids: CASPKTGTVATNEKLFF.

This rearrangement joins TRBV7-2 to TRBJ1-2; weak D call: TRBD1 (6 bases). Germline lookup yields CDR1 SGHTA and CDR2 FQGNSA. Trimming removed 2 bases from V and 4 bases from J, with 11 bases in between. This CDR3 has 14 amino acids. In DNA, the CDR3 is TGTGCCAGCAGCTTAAACAGGGAGAGCTATGGCTACACCTTC. Translating it yields CASSLNRESYGYTF.

The chain recombines TRBV30 with TRBJ1-3, with D uncertain. This CDR3 is 12 amino acids long. V was shortened by 5 bases and J by 2 bases, with 7 bases between the two germline ends. Germline assignment: CDR1 GTSNPN and CDR2 SVGIG (reference sequence). The CDR3 DNA reads as TGTGCCTGGCCAAGAGCTGGAAACACCATATATTTT. Its protein product is CAWPRAGNTIYF.

The chain carries TRBV6-5 and TRBJ1-2, with 9 bases identical to TRBD1. Unmatched junction bases numbered 10, after V lost 0 bases and J lost 8 bases. CDR3 length equals 16 residues. CDR1 and CDR2 (germline): MNHEY, SVGAGI. The CDR3 DNA is TGTGCCAGCAGTTACTCAACCCAACAGGGGGCGCGGGGCTACACCTTC. This gives the protein CASSYSTQQGARGYTF.

The chain recombines TRBV6-5 with TRBJ1-2; possibly TRBD1 for D (5 bases). V lost 7 bases and J 2 bases, leaving 11 bases between the germline ends. CDR3 length: 13 amino acids. The germline V gene has CDR1 MNHEY and CDR2 SVGAGI. CDR3 protein: CASTRDRNYGYTF. In DNA, the CDR3 is TGTGCCAGCACCAGAGACAGAAACTATGGCTACACCTTC.

The V gene is TRBV7-6, the J gene TRBJ2-2; a weak D match, TRBD2 (5 bases). CDR1 is SGHVS and CDR2 is FNYEAQ in the germline V gene. V was pared by 1 base and J by 7 bases, with 10 bases between. The CDR3 sequence is 14 residues long. CDR3 residues: CASSLVIEGGELFF. The CDR3 coding sequence is TGTGCCAGCAGCTTAGTAATCGAGGGCGGGGAGCTGTTTTTT.

This clone was seen once. The J gene is TRBJ1-6, the V gene TRBV6-5, with D tentatively TRBD1 (5 bases). Germline CDR1 and CDR2: MNHEY and SVGAGI. The ends were cut back, 0 bases at V and 5 bases at J, with 11 bases in the middle. The CDR3 covers 16 residues. The DNA for the CDR3 is TGTGCCAGCAGTTACTCGAAGTCAGGGAATAATTCACCCCTCCACTTT. This translates into CASSYSKSGNNSPLHF.

The chain is built from TRBV11-3 and TRBJ2-1, with 11 bases that match TRBD1. V trimming: 4 bases; J trimming: 4 bases; junction bases outside the gene matches: 6. In germline, CDR1 is SGHNT, CDR2 YENEEA. This CDR3 contains 16 residues. Here the CDR3 reads CASSSAGTGGYNEQFF. In DNA, the CDR3 is TGTGCCAGCAGCTCGGCCGGGACAGGGGGATACAATGAGCAGTTCTTC.

The J gene is TRBJ1-4, the V gene TRBV29-1, with D tentatively TRBD1 (6 bases). V was clipped by 7 bases and J by 7 bases, with 13 bases between them. This CDR3 comprises 12 residues. Germline assignment: CDR1 SQVTM and CDR2 ANQGSEA. This CDR3 is CSAGGGAEKLFF. CDR3 DNA: TGCAGCGCGGGTGGGGGGGCTGAAAAACTGTTTTTT.

This chain connects TRBV2 to TRBJ1-1; 12 bases match TRBD1. Trimming at V came to 6 bases and at J to 1 base, leaving 9 bases not matched to a gene. CDR1 and CDR2 from the germline V gene are SNHLY and FYNNEI. The CDR3 is made up of 17 amino acids. CDR3 sequence reads: CASSVGTGGAGNTEAFF. In nucleotides, the CDR3 is TGTGCCAGCAGCGTGGGGACAGGGGGCGCGGGGAACACTGAAGCTTTCTTT.

The chain is built from TRBV5-4 and TRBJ1-4; 7 bases line up with TRBD1. This CDR3 comprises 15 residues. The V and J ends lost 0 bases and 8 bases, in that order; junction bases with no gene match: 7. CDR1 is SGHNT and CDR2 is YYREEE in the germline V gene (reference sequence). CDR3 nucleotides: TGTGCCAGCAGCTTGGCCGGCAGGGGGAACGAAAAACTGTTTTTT. As protein: CASSLAGRGNEKLFF.

The chain uses TRBV6-1 and TRBJ2-1; D perhaps matches TRBD2 (5 bases). Per germline, CDR1 MNHNS and CDR2 SASEGT. Trimming removed 0 bases at V and 0 bases at J, with 18 bases between. The CDR3 length is 19 residues. The CDR3 region has the DNA TGTGCCAGCAGTGAAGCGCTTCGAGGCGGGCTGAGCTCCTACAATGAGCAGTTCTTC. As protein: CASSEALRGGLSSYNEQFF.

V gene TRBV5-1 combines with J gene TRBJ1-1, with D possibly matching TRBD1 (6 bases). CDR1 is SGHRS and CDR2 is YFSETQ in the germline V gene. Trimming took off 1 base at V and 4 bases at J, with 8 bases between the two ends. This CDR3 region has 13 residues. In DNA, the CDR3 is TGCGCCAGCAGCTTGACAGGGCCCACTGAAGCTTTCTTT. This sequence encodes CASSLTGPTEAFF.

The genes are TRBV7-3 and TRBJ2-7; no clear D. Germline CDR1 and CDR2: SGHTA and FQGTGA. Trimming took off 0 bases at V and 3 bases at J, with 6 bases between the two ends. This CDR3 spans 13 amino acids. Here the CDR3 DNA reads TGTGCCAGCAGCTTAACCAGTGACTACGAGCAGTACTTC. Translated, it gives CASSLTSDYEQYF. Variable domain in full (rest from reference TRBV7-3 and TRBJ2-7): GAGVSQTPSNKVTEKGKYVELRCDPISGHTALYWYRQSLGQGPEFLIYFQGTGAADDSGLPNDRFFAVRPEGSVSTLKIQRTERGDSAVYLCASSLTSDYEQYFGPGTRLTVT.

The genes are TRBV19 and TRBJ2-2, with a possible D match to TRBD2 (6 bases). The CDR3 runs to 12 residues. Germline V gene data show CDR1 as LNHDA and CDR2 as SQIVND (reference sequence). The V and J ends lost 3 bases and 9 bases respectively, with 8 bases between them. CDR3 sequence reads: CASSIGGRELFF. The CDR3 DNA is TGTGCCAGTAGTATCGGGGGAAGGGAGCTGTTTTTT.